The present T cell receptor beta chain was sequenced within a study of identical twins. Germline values: CDR1 SQVTM, CDR2 ANQGSEA. CDR3 length equals 14 residues. Trimming shortened V by 8 bases and J by 0 bases, and 16 bases separated the two germline ends. Of note for this clonotype: Antigen unknown.

TCRdb re-derived calls from the 5' RACE reads in MiXCR, one entry per CDR3 protein. This table holds some 600,000 distinct CDR3 sequences, roughly 7.2% found once. Study outcomes and limitations: In beta out-of-frame sequences, the excess sharing between twins was weaker.

In addition, the sample was reused for a study of yellow fever vaccine responses in identical twins.

The chain combines TRBV29-1 with TRBJ1-1; D gene ambiguous. This clonotype was sampled from a woman aged 18-29 years in good health. Sample: PBMCs. CDR3 sequence reads: CSIPKGNLNTEAFF. In nucleotides, the CDR3 is TGCAGCATACCAAAGGGCAATTTGAACACTGAAGCTTTCTTT.